The source of this T cell receptor beta chain is a study of blood T cell repertoires in COVID-19. Trimming pared 0 bases from V and 12 bases from J, leaving 9 bases between. This CDR3 comprises 12 residues. CDR1 and CDR2 from the germline V gene are LNHDA and SQIVND (reference sequence). Enrollees, roughly 18 to 95 years old, lived in some 24 US areas. What the recovered Cohort 3 donors had was two negative PCRs, clearance, or symptom resolution. Under the authors' procedure: Quantification of nucleated cells was approximated via reference gene primer amplification. Some clones are missing from TCRdb's copy, which holds only in-frame ones; the method was immunoSEQ multiplex PCR. The V and J calls and clone size come from that table; D and trimming were worked out from the DNA. In the table there are 150,000 to 200,000 clones, over 75% of which are singletons. This clone was recorded only once.

The sequencing sample was made of PBMCs or T cells enriched from blood (not recorded which). The rearrangement uses TRBV19 and TRBJ1-5; the D is unclear. The receptor's source is a woman in her late teens or twenties who had recovered from COVID-19. The CDR3 here is CASSIDRAIQHF. CDR3 coding DNA: TGTGCCAGTAGTATAGATCGCGCCATCCAGCATTTT.